The rows below give T cell receptor beta chains drawn from one sample of a study of blood T cell repertoires in COVID-19. TCRdb's table, derived via immunoSEQ multiplex PCR, lists solely in-frame clones and lacks some. Of approximately 180,000 clones listed, about 85% were seen once; the top ten hold 20% to 25%. Sample: peripheral blood. These receptors all come from a man between 60 and 75 years old with active or convalescent COVID-19. The conserved cysteine and the conserved F or W are not part of the CDR3 here.

V	length	J	CDR3
TRBV18	15	TRBJ2-3	ASSPGTSGGSTDTQY
TRBV29-1	12	TRBJ2-3	SVGTSGGMGTQY
TRBV10-3	13	TRBJ1-1	AISRTGGLNTEAF
TRBV4-1	13	TRBJ1-5	ASSRTDGGNQPQH
TRBV19	13	TRBJ1-5	ASSRGGQGDQPQH
TRBV10-3	14	TRBJ1-2	AISESGTSFNYGYT
TRBV7-9	12	TRBJ2-7	ASSFNRGMYEQY
TRBV30	9	TRBJ2-2	AWSWEGELF
TRBV11-2	11	TRBJ2-7	ASSLSTDYEQY
TRBV7-6	14	TRBJ1-2	ASSLLTGGGLYGYT
TRBV7-9	13	TRBJ1-2	ASSFSSGSIYGYT
TRBV2	13	TRBJ2-5	ASSEDRAVQETQY
TRBV14	12	TRBJ1-2	ASSLRGIPYGYT
TRBV2	11	TRBJ2-5	ASSADYQETQY
TRBV6-6	11	TRBJ2-7	ASTASGAYEQY
TRBV5-8	13	TRBJ2-1	ASSSQSDRDNEQF
TRBV6-5	14	TRBJ1-1	ASSYLSRGLNTEAF
TRBV5-6	11	TRBJ1-6	ASSQEPNSPLH
TRBV7-9	13	TRBJ1-4	ASSQQGEKGEKLF
TRBV5-1	13	TRBJ2-3	ASSPILTSTDTQY
TRBV2	12	TRBJ1-3	ASSPSGSGNTIY
TRBV3-1/TRBV3-2	11	TRBJ1-1	ASTDDRATEAF
TRBV5-1	13	TRBJ2-5	ASSTTPGGQETQY
TRBV6-6	14	TRBJ1-6	ASSYSGQGRSSPLH
TRBV4-2	11	TRBJ2-5	ASSQLKGETQY
TRBV19	12	TRBJ1-5	ASSQTGNNQPQH
TRBV6-6	10	TRBJ1-4	ASSYRTEKLF
TRBV21-1	10	TRBJ2-2	ASSKVRGELF
TRBV19	14	TRBJ1-2	ASSTSRDRRAYGYT
TRBV12-1	15	TRBJ1-2	ASSLNLRQGFGYGYT
TRBV6-5	13	TRBJ2-7	ASGGPGTASYEQY
TRBV6-2/TRBV6-3	12	TRBJ2-7	ASSYVARSYEQY
TRBV19	18	TRBJ1-6	ASSIPLRGGVSSYNSPLH
TRBV12-3/TRBV12-4	11	TRBJ1-5	ASSYDTHSSQH
TRBV6-5	12	TRBJ1-5	ASSSTQGYQPQH
TRBV18	13	TRBJ2-1	ASSLIGTPNNEQF
TRBV10-3	12	TRBJ1-6	AITRGNGNSPLH
TRBV5-4	15	TRBJ2-2	ASSIASRGGGTGELF
TRBV6-2/TRBV6-3	13	TRBJ2-2	ASSYPNSGPGELF
TRBV5-8	9	TRBJ1-5	ASSRIQPQH
TRBV24-1	12	TRBJ1-2	ATSDTDSPYGYT
TRBV11-2	14	TRBJ2-5	ASSLVLRGIQETQY
TRBV7-2	12	TRBJ2-7	ASSPNLGPYEQY
TRBV3-1/TRBV3-2	11	TRBJ1-4	ASSQQRGEKLF
TRBV4-1	15	TRBJ1-1	ASSPRTGDLPSTEAF
TRBV27	12	TRBJ2-7	ASSLIQGNYEQY
TRBV5-1	13	TRBJ2-5	ASSFLAGSGETQY
TRBV9	12	TRBJ2-7	ASSVDNLRGEQY
TRBV5-1	12	TRBJ1-1	ASSRDRGNTEAF
TRBV2	12	TRBJ2-7	ASLGGSSSYEQY
TRBV28	12	TRBJ2-5	ASQTHRQGETQY
TRBV2	10	TRBJ2-4	ASRTTGTGVN
TRBV3-1/TRBV3-2	14	TRBJ2-7	ASSQEVGQGKNEQY
TRBV11-2	14	TRBJ2-3	ASSSTSGGSTDTQY
TRBV25-1	12	TRBJ1-5	ASSELGSHQPQH